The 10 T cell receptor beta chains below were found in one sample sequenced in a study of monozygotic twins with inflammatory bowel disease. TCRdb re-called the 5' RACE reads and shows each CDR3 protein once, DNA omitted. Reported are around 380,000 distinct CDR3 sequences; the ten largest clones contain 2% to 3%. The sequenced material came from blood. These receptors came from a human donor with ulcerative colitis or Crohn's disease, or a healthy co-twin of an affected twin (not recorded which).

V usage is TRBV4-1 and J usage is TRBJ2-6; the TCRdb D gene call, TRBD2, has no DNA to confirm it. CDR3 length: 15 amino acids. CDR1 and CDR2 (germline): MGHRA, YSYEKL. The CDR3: CASSQGGTGANVLTF.

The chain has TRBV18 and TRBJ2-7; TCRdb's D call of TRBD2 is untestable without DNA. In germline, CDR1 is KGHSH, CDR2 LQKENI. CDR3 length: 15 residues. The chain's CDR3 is CASSPGLAALYEQYF.

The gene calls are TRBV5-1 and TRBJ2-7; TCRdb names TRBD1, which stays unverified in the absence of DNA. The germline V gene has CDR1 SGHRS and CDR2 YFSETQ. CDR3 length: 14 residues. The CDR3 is CASSGSRVGYEQYF.

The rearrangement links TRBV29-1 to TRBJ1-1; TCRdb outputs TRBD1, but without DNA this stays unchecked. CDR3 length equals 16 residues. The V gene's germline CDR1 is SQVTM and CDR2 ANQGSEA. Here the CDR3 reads CSVIFWGATMNTEAFF.

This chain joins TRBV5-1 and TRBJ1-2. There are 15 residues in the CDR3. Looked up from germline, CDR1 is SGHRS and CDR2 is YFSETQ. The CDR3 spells CASSLTTSPNYGYTF.

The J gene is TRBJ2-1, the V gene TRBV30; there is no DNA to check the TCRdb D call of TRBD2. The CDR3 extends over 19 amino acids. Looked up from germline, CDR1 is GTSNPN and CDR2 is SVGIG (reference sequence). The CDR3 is CAWSVLDRASGHSYNEQFF.

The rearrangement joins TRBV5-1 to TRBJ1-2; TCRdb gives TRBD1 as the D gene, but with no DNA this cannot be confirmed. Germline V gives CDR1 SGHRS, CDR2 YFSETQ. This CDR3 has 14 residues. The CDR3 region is CASSFGPGTAGYTF.

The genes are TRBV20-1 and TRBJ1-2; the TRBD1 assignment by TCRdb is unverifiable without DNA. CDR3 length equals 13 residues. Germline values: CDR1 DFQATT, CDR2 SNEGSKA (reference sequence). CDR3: CSAIRGQAQGYTF.

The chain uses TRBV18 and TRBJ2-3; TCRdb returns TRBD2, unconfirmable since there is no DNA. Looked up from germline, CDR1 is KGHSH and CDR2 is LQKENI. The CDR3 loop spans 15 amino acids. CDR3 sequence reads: CASSPRGTRSDTQYF.

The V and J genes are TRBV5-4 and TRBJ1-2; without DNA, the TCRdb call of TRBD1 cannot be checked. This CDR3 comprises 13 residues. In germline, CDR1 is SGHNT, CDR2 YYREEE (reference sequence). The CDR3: CASRWTGLGGYTF.